This TCR beta chain was sequenced in a study of shared clonotypes between healthy human individuals. Broader study findings: The low donor count limited represented genetic and exposure-history diversity.

Germline V gene data show CDR1 as MDHEN and CDR2 as SYDVKM. The germline V and J ends were trimmed by 5 bases and 5 bases, with 18 bases remaining between them. The CDR3 runs 15 residues. Some clones are missing from TCRdb's copy, which holds only in-frame ones; the method was immunoSEQ multiplex PCR. The table records 2 million to 3 million clones, 93% of them present only once. The count of this clone is one. Its antigen is as yet unknown. The sequence was collected from a young man in good health. Some clones in this sample may be carry-over from other donors' samples. The sequenced material came from naive CD4+ T cells from PBMCs. The subset: CD45RA+ positively selected. V gene TRBV28 combines with J gene TRBJ2-5, with D perhaps being TRBD1 or TRBD2 (5 bases each). CDR3 coding DNA: TGTGCCAGCAGTCCTCCGGGACCAGAGGGGGAGACCCAGTACTTC. This codes for CASSPPGPEGETQYF.